The T cell receptor beta chain under discussion was sequenced for a study of Graves' ophthalmopathy and Graves' hyperthyroidism. Germline lookup yields CDR1 SQVTM and CDR2 ANQGSEA. The CDR3 runs 11 residues. Trimming removed 4 bases at V and 7 bases at J, with 10 bases between. About this clonotype itself: This may be a read error, as it is one base from a much larger clone.

Amplification of the TCR beta CDR3 regions used RNA transcripts (as template). An opening RT-PCR round employed HTBI primers and preceded a second-round multiplex PCR. TCRdb fed the multiplex PCR reads into MiXCR, producing one record per CDR3 protein. The sample yields about 550,000 distinct CDR3 sequences, about 35% seen once. The chain has TRBV29-1 and TRBJ1-2; a possible D gene is TRBD1 (6 bases). The clonotype was recovered from an adult man with Graves' hyperthyroidism. The sample consisted of peripheral blood or thyroid tissue (not recorded which). CDR3 loop: CSVVGGCGYTF. The DNA for the CDR3 is TGCAGCGTTGTCGGGGGCTGTGGCTACACCTTC.